Presented here are 23 T cell receptor beta chains from one specimen sequenced in a study of blood T cell repertoires in COVID-19. Only in-frame clones appear in the TCRdb table, and some are missing; sequencing was by immunoSEQ multiplex PCR. This table holds roughly 340,000 clones, around nine tenths found once. The material sequenced was peripheral blood. The receptors were sampled from a woman aged 70 to 79 with COVID-19, enrolled during active disease.

The V and J genes are TRBV19 and TRBJ2-7; the match to TRBD2 covers 8 bases. The ends lost 5 bases at V and 2 bases at J; junction bases unmatched: 8. Germline values: CDR1 LNHDA, CDR2 SQIVND (reference sequence). The CDR3 spans 15 residues. The chain's CDR3 is CASSLSGGPTYEQYF. The CDR3 nucleotides are TGTGCCAGTAGTTTAAGCGGGGGCCCTACCTACGAGCAGTACTTC.

This chain joins TRBV5-6 and TRBJ2-7; 10 bases line up with TRBD1. The CDR3 is made up of 16 amino acids. V lost 1 base and J lost 2; bases outside the gene matches: 6. CDR1 is SGHDT, CDR2 YYEEEE, per germline. CDR3: CASSLNRDRGTYEQYF. CDR3 DNA: TGTGCCAGCAGCTTGAACCGGGACAGGGGTACCTACGAGCAGTACTTC.

V is TRBV28 and J is TRBJ2-2, with TRBD1 identical over 8 bases. CDR1 MDHEN and CDR2 SYDVKM come from the germline V gene. V lost 8 bases and J lost 6; bases outside the gene matches: 14. The length of the CDR3 is 16 residues. CDR3 residues: CASPSPDRVRPGELFF. The CDR3, as DNA: TGTGCCAGCCCCAGCCCGGACAGGGTTAGACCCGGGGAGCTGTTTTTT.

The rearrangement joins TRBV5-8 to TRBJ2-6; 9 bases agree with TRBD1. The V gene's germline CDR1 is SGHTS and CDR2 YDEGEE. The ends lost 4 bases at V and 4 bases at J; junction bases unmatched: 9. This CDR3 contains 17 residues. This CDR3 is CASSPPTGGRGANVLTF. Written as DNA, the CDR3 is TGTGCCAGCAGCCCACCTACAGGGGGCAGAGGGGCCAACGTCCTGACTTTC.

J is TRBJ2-4 and V is TRBV29-1; D gene uncertain. The CDR3 length is 11 residues. With 7 bases removed from V and 6 bases from J, the gap between germline ends came to 10 bases. The germline CDR1 and CDR2 sequences are SQVTM and ANQGSEA. Here the CDR3 reads CSASAGNIQYF. CDR3 DNA: TGCAGCGCCTCCGCAGGAAACATTCAGTACTTC.

V is TRBV2 and J is TRBJ2-7; 9 positions agree with TRBD1. V was clipped by 6 bases and J by 3 bases; unmatched bases: 6. CDR3 length: 14 residues. CDR1 SNHLY and CDR2 FYNNEI come from the germline V gene. CDR3 loop: CASSGTGNHYEQYF. The CDR3 DNA reads TGTGCCAGCAGCGGGACAGGGAACCACTACGAGCAGTACTTC.

This chain uses TRBV28 with TRBJ1-5; possible D gene TRBD1, 5 bases. This CDR3 is 12 amino acids long. Looked up from germline, CDR1 is MDHEN and CDR2 is SYDVKM. V lost 6 bases, J lost 9 bases, and 12 bases lay in between. CDR3 sequence reads: CASSPRERPQHF. CDR3 DNA: TGTGCCAGCAGCCCCAGGGAAAGGCCCCAGCATTTT.

The gene calls are TRBV3-1 (or the pseudogene TRBV3-2) and TRBJ2-7; 14 bases line up with TRBD2. Germline trimming cut 3 bases from V and 11 bases from J; bases unmatched to any gene: 6. This CDR3 is built from 14 residues. Per germline, CDR1 LGHDT and CDR2 YNNKEL (reference sequence). The CDR3 nucleotides are TGTGCCAGCAGCCACAAGACTAGCGGGGGGGTGGAGTACTTC. Residues: CASSHKTSGGVEYF.

This rearrangement joins TRBV7-6 to TRBJ1-1, with 8 positions matching TRBD1. Per germline, CDR1 SGHVS and CDR2 FNYEAQ. V dropped 3 bases and J dropped 4; count of bases not matched to a gene: 7. CDR3 length equals 15 residues. The CDR3: CASSLAPQGATEAFF. The CDR3, as DNA: TGTGCCAGCAGCTTGGCGCCTCAGGGGGCCACTGAAGCTTTCTTT.

The gene calls are TRBV5-1 and TRBJ1-2; TRBD1 might be the D (5 bases). In germline, CDR1 is SGHRS, CDR2 YFSETQ. The CDR3 sequence is 16 residues long. V gave up 6 bases and J gave up 1 base, with 19 bases separating them. Here the CDR3 reads CASIRIPGQGNYGYTF. The CDR3 nucleotides read TGCGCCAGCATACGTATCCCCGGGCAGGGTAACTATGGCTACACCTTC.

This chain connects TRBV21-1 to TRBJ1-4; the table's D gene call, TRBD1, was not cross checked with the DNA. TRBV21-1 is deemed a pseudogene. The CDR3 sequence is 21 residues long. The CDR3 loop is CASSTPEGVRQGAGVNEKLFF. For the CDR3, the DNA is TGTGCCAGCAGCACGCCGGAAGGGGTACGCCAGGGGGCGGGGGTTAATGAAAAACTGTTTTTT.

The chain joins TRBV12-3 or TRBV12-4 to TRBJ2-7, with 9 bases matching TRBD1. CDR3 length: 13 amino acids. After removal of 8 bases from V and 3 bases from J, the junction contained 5 bases not matched to a gene. For the CDR3, the DNA is TGTGCCAGCCGTCACAGGGGGCTCTACGAGCAGTACTTC. Amino acid sequence: CASRHRGLYEQYF.

The chain joins TRBV2 to TRBJ1-5, with D possibly being TRBD1 (5 bases). This CDR3 has 12 residues. Trimming stripped 8 bases from V and 9 bases from J, with 14 bases between. The germline gives CDR1 SNHLY, CDR2 FYNNEI. CDR3: CASREGSRPQHF. In nucleotides, the CDR3 is TGTGCCAGCCGGGAGGGGTCGAGGCCCCAGCATTTT.

The V and J genes are TRBV27 and TRBJ1-4; perhaps TRBD1 as D (5 bases). V lost 7 bases to trimming and J lost 5 bases, with 17 bases between them. Germline CDR1 is MNHEY and CDR2 is SMNVEV (reference sequence). The CDR3 covers 15 residues. CDR3 loop: CASTSPGRTNEKLFF. The CDR3 region has the DNA TGTGCCAGCACCAGCCCCGGACGGACAAATGAAAAACTGTTTTTT. Full variable domain (outside the CDR3, taken from reference TRBV27 and TRBJ1-4): EAQVTQNPRYLITVTGKKLTVTCSQNMNHEYMSWYRQDPGLGLRQIYYSMNVEVTDKGDVPEGYKVSRKEKRNFPLILESPSPNQTSLYFCASTSPGRTNEKLFFGSGTQLSVL.

The gene calls are TRBV28 and TRBJ1-1, with a tentative D call TRBD1 (5 bases). Trimming removed 8 bases at V and 5 bases at J, with 18 bases between. Germline loops: CDR1 MDHEN, CDR2 SYDVKM. This CDR3 spans 14 amino acids. The CDR3, as DNA: TGTGCCAGCCATTTTCAGGGATCGGAAACTGAAGCTTTCTTT. This codes for CASHFQGSETEAFF.

This chain joins TRBV12-3 or TRBV12-4 and TRBJ2-7, with D possibly being TRBD1 (6 bases). The CDR3 spans 11 residues. Trimming took 8 bases from V and 5 from J, leaving 10 bases between them. The CDR3 protein is CASGYRDEQYF. DNA for the CDR3: TGTGCCAGCGGGTACAGGGACGAGCAGTACTTC.

V gene TRBV13 combines with J gene TRBJ2-4, with D perhaps matching TRBD1 (5 bases). The V gene lost 5 bases and the J gene lost 4 bases, with 9 bases spanning the gap. Looked up from germline, CDR1 is PRHDT and CDR2 is FYEKMQ (reference sequence). The CDR3 runs 13 residues. For the CDR3, the DNA is TGTGCCAGCAGCCCTCGGACAAAAAACATTCAGTACTTC. Its translation is CASSPRTKNIQYF. Based on the CDR3 plus reference TRBV13 and TRBJ2-4, the full variable domain is AAGVIQSPRHLIKEKRETATLKCYPIPRHDTVYWYQQGPGQDPQFLISFYEKMQSDKGSIPDRFSAQQFSDYHSELNMSSLELGDSALYFCASSPRTKNIQYFGAGTRLSVL.

The rearrangement joins TRBV5-4 to TRBJ2-2, with 14 nucleotides matching TRBD2. V lost 3 bases, J lost 2 bases, and 6 bases stayed unmatched. The CDR3 runs 18 residues. Germline V gene data show CDR1 as SGHNT and CDR2 as YYREEE (reference sequence). The CDR3 bases are TGTGCCAGCAGCTCCCCGGGACTAGCGGGGGTCAACACCGGGGAGCTGTTTTTT. It translates to CASSSPGLAGVNTGELFF.

V usage is TRBV11-2 and J usage is TRBJ1-6; 9 bases line up with TRBD1. Germline assignment: CDR1 SGHAT and CDR2 FQNNGV. V was pared by 6 bases and J by 9 bases, with 15 bases of the junction left unmatched. The CDR3 consists of 17 residues. CDR3 loop: CASSRSTGQGKSSPLHF. DNA of the CDR3: TGTGCCAGCAGTCGCAGTACCGGACAGGGGAAAAGTTCACCCCTCCACTTT. Variable domain in full (rest from reference TRBV11-2 and TRBJ1-6): EAGVAQSPRYKIIEKRQSVAFWCNPISGHATLYWYQQILGQGPKLLIQFQNNGVVDDSQLPKDRFSAERLKGVDSTLKIQPAKLEDSAVYLCASSRSTGQGKSSPLHFGNGTRLTVT.

V gene TRBV4-1 combines with J gene TRBJ2-1; possibly TRBD2 for D (7 bases). The CDR3 contains 16 residues. CDR1 is MGHRA and CDR2 is YSYEKL in the germline V gene. V gave up 4 bases and J gave up 6 bases, with 19 bases separating them. CDR3 loop: CASSRGIGEGGNEQFF. The CDR3 DNA is TGCGCCAGCAGCCGCGGCATCGGGGAGGGGGGCAATGAGCAGTTCTTC.

This clone has just one count. The gene calls are TRBV5-4 and TRBJ2-3, with 9 nucleotides matching TRBD2. This CDR3 contains 17 residues. V gave up 0 bases and J gave up 4 bases; unmatched junction bases: 9. Germline CDR1 SGHNT, CDR2 YYREEE (reference sequence). CDR3 region: CASSLVSGGGAADTQYF. CDR3 sequence (DNA): TGTGCCAGCAGCTTGGTATCTGGCGGGGGGGCTGCAGATACGCAGTATTTT.

The rearrangement uses TRBV2 and TRBJ1-1; 9 positions match TRBD1. The CDR3 consists of 15 residues. Per the germline V gene, CDR1 is SNHLY and CDR2 is FYNNEI. V dropped 4 bases and J dropped 2; count of bases not matched to a gene: 5. Written as DNA, the CDR3 is TGTGCCAGCAGTGGGACAGGGGCTAAAAACACTGAAGCTTTCTTT. Its protein is CASSGTGAKNTEAFF.

This clone was seen a single time. This sequence joins TRBV11-2 and TRBJ1-2; 8 bases agree with TRBD1. This CDR3 has 13 amino acids. Germline-derived CDR1 and CDR2 are SGHAT and FQNNGV. V trimming: 4 bases; J trimming: 5 bases; junction bases outside the gene matches: 3. The CDR3 reads CASSSGGAYGYTF. The CDR3 bases are TGTGCCAGCAGCTCAGGGGGCGCTTATGGCTACACCTTC.